The 3 T cell receptor beta chains below were found in one sample sequenced in a study of Graves' ophthalmopathy and Graves' hyperthyroidism. Amplification targeted the TCR beta CDR3 regions, with RNA transcripts as the source material. HTBI-primed first-round RT-PCR preceded second-round multiplex PCR. One entry per CDR3 protein, called by TCRdb with MiXCR from the multiplex PCR reads. The repertoire includes roughly 500,000 distinct CDR3 sequences, roughly an eighth of them detected once, and about 9.4% sits in the top ten. Material for sequencing was blood. These receptors all stem from a woman in her twenties or thirties with Graves' ophthalmopathy.

This clonotype has only a few counts. This rearrangement joins TRBV30 to TRBJ2-5; TRBD1 aligns across 7 bases. This CDR3 spans 13 amino acids. Germline V gene lookup returns CDR1 GTSNPN and CDR2 SVGIG (reference sequence). Germline trimming cut 5 bases from V and 4 bases from J; bases unmatched to any gene: 7. The CDR3 region is CAWRLRGRETQYF. CDR3 DNA sequence: TGTGCCTGGCGCCTCAGGGGGAGAGAGACCCAGTACTTC. The full variable domain, its missing parts supplied by reference TRBV30 and TRBJ2-5, is SQTIHQWPATLVQPVGSPLSLECTVEGTSNPNLYWYRQAAGRGLQLLFYSVGIGQISSEVPQNLSASRPQDRQFILSSKKLLLSDSGFYLCAWRLRGRETQYFGPGTRLLVL.

This clonotype was detected ten times or more. The chain carries TRBV6-2 or TRBV6-3 and TRBJ1-5, with D possibly TRBD1 on 6 matching bases. Looked up from germline, CDR1 is MNHEY and CDR2 is SVGEGT. V was trimmed by 0 bases and J by 5 bases, leaving 17 bases between them. The CDR3 is 17 amino acids. CDR3 DNA: TGTGCCAGCAGTTACTCGAGTATGGGGGCAGGACATCAGCCCCAGCATTTT. Its protein product is CASSYSSMGAGHQPQHF.

This clonotype was detected ten times or more. The chain carries TRBV9 and TRBJ2-2, with TRBD2 identical over 9 bases. The CDR3 loop spans 17 amino acids. V dropped 1 base and J dropped 0; count of bases not matched to a gene: 4. CDR1 SGDLS and CDR2 YYNGEE come from the germline V gene. The CDR3 DNA follows: TGTGCCAGCAGCGTAACCCTAGCGGGGACGAACACCGGGGAGCTGTTTTTT. It specifies CASSVTLAGTNTGELFF.